Listed below are T cell receptor beta chains from one sample, sequenced in a study of shared clonotypes between healthy human individuals. This table comes from immunoSEQ multiplex PCR, and its TCRdb copy is limited to in-frame clones, with some not included. The sample yields 2 million to 2.5 million clones, over 85% seen once. Sequencing was performed on naive CD4+ T cells sorted from blood. The receptors here all came from a man aged 18-30 years in good health. CDR3s include the opening cysteine and the closing phenylalanine or tryptophan. Each record gives: V gene, D gene, clone size, J gene, CDR3 DNA, CDR3 protein. D genes are given only for firm matches. Size tells how often a clone was seen (once, few, many) or the class of an expanded clone, and some rows leave it out.

v_gene: TRBV4-3; d_gene: .; abundance: .; j_gene: TRBJ2-7; CDR3nt: TGCGCCAGCAGCCAAGAAGCAGGGGCCTACGAGCAGTACTTC; CDR3aa: CASSQEAGAYEQYF
v_gene: TRBV6-6; d_gene: .; abundance: .; j_gene: TRBJ2-7; CDR3nt: TGTGCCAGCAGTTACTCAGCGACGGCCACCTTTTACGAGCAGTACTTC; CDR3aa: CASSYSATATFYEQYF
v_gene: TRBV5-1; d_gene: .; abundance: once; j_gene: TRBJ2-2; CDR3nt: TGCGCCAGCAGCTTGGCACAGACGAACACCGGGGAGCTGTTTTTT; CDR3aa: CASSLAQTNTGELFF
v_gene: TRBV12-5; d_gene: .; abundance: once; j_gene: TRBJ2-7; CDR3nt: TGTGCTAGTGGTCCCGGATCCACCTACGAGCAGTACTTC; CDR3aa: CASGPGSTYEQYF
v_gene: TRBV6-1; d_gene: .; abundance: once; j_gene: TRBJ1-4; CDR3nt: TGTGCCAGCAGTGAATCGAGTCGGGGACGTGAAAAACTGTTTTTT; CDR3aa: CASSESSRGREKLFF
v_gene: TRBV6-6; d_gene: .; abundance: few; j_gene: TRBJ1-6; CDR3nt: TGTGCCAGCAGGACTTCGACAGAGGGTTCACCCCTCCACTTT; CDR3aa: CASRTSTEGSPLHF
v_gene: TRBV5-6; d_gene: TRBD1; abundance: .; j_gene: TRBJ1-2; CDR3nt: TGTGCCAGCAGCTTGGTGGGACAGGGAGCCTCGGGCTATGGCTACACCTTC; CDR3aa: CASSLVGQGASGYGYTF
v_gene: TRBV7-2; d_gene: TRBD2; abundance: .; j_gene: TRBJ2-7; CDR3nt: TGTGCCAGCAGCTTAGTGTTTAGCGGGAGCCGCAAATACTCCTACGAGCAGTACTTC; CDR3aa: CASSLVFSGSRKYSYEQYF
v_gene: TRBV6-1; d_gene: .; abundance: .; j_gene: TRBJ1-5; CDR3nt: TGTGCCAGCACAAAGTACAGACAGAACAATCAGCCCCAGCATTTT; CDR3aa: CASTKYRQNNQPQHF
v_gene: TRBV28; d_gene: TRBD1; abundance: .; j_gene: TRBJ1-2; CDR3nt: TGTGCCAGCAGTTCCCGGGACAGGGACGTTTGGTCCGACTATGGCTACACCTTC; CDR3aa: CASSSRDRDVWSDYGYTF
v_gene: TRBV27; d_gene: .; abundance: .; j_gene: TRBJ1-2; CDR3nt: TGTGCCAGCAGTGTGCGCTCCCTCGATGGCTACACCTTC; CDR3aa: CASSVRSLDGYTF
v_gene: TRBV30; d_gene: .; abundance: .; j_gene: TRBJ1-2; CDR3nt: TGTGCCTGGAGTTCAGTCTATGGCTACACCTTC; CDR3aa: CAWSSVYGYTF
v_gene: TRBV6-5; d_gene: TRBD1; abundance: .; j_gene: TRBJ1-2; CDR3nt: TGTGCCAGCAGTTCAGACAGGGCAGGCTATGGCTACACCTTC; CDR3aa: CASSSDRAGYGYTF
v_gene: TRBV6-1; d_gene: TRBD2; abundance: .; j_gene: TRBJ2-7; CDR3nt: TGTGCCAGCATGTTTAGCGGGAGTTACTACGAGCAGTACTTC; CDR3aa: CASMFSGSYYEQYF
v_gene: TRBV7-2; d_gene: .; abundance: .; j_gene: TRBJ1-1; CDR3nt: TGTGCCAGCAGCTTGCAGGGTCTCACTGAAGCTTTCTTT; CDR3aa: CASSLQGLTEAFF
v_gene: TRBV29-1; d_gene: TRBD1; abundance: .; j_gene: TRBJ1-5; CDR3nt: TGCAGCGTCATTTGGGACAGGGGAGTGAAATTGAGCAATCAGCCCCAGCATTTT; CDR3aa: CSVIWDRGVKLSNQPQHF
v_gene: TRBV7-9; d_gene: TRBD2; abundance: .; j_gene: TRBJ2-7; CDR3nt: TGTGCCAGCAGCCGTGCGGGGGGCTACGAGCAGTACTTC; CDR3aa: CASSRAGGYEQYF
v_gene: TRBV7-2; d_gene: .; abundance: .; j_gene: TRBJ2-7; CDR3nt: TGTGCCAGCAGCTTAGCGGAAACCCCCAGCGGCGAGCAGTACTTC; CDR3aa: CASSLAETPSGEQYF
v_gene: TRBV6-5; d_gene: .; abundance: .; j_gene: TRBJ2-2; CDR3nt: TGTGCCAGCAGTCAAGGGGGGGAGCTGTTTTTT; CDR3aa: CASSQGGELFF
v_gene: TRBV19; d_gene: .; abundance: .; j_gene: TRBJ2-1; CDR3nt: TGTGCCAGTAGTATGGGCAGGGGAAATTACAATGAGCAGTTCTTC; CDR3aa: CASSMGRGNYNEQFF
v_gene: TRBV5-4; d_gene: TRBD1; abundance: .; j_gene: TRBJ1-2; CDR3nt: TGTGCCAGCAGCTGGAAGACAGGGGCCGGCGACTATGGCTACACCTTC; CDR3aa: CASSWKTGAGDYGYTF
v_gene: TRBV18; d_gene: .; abundance: .; j_gene: TRBJ2-3; CDR3nt: TGTGCCAGCTCACCAGGGAACACAGATACGCAGTATTTT; CDR3aa: CASSPGNTDTQYF
v_gene: TRBV5-1; d_gene: .; abundance: .; j_gene: TRBJ2-3; CDR3nt: TGCGCCAGCAGCAAACAGGGCCCAGAGACAGATACGCAGTATTTT; CDR3aa: CASSKQGPETDTQYF
v_gene: TRBV5-1; d_gene: .; abundance: .; j_gene: TRBJ2-3; CDR3nt: TGCGCCAGCAGCTTGGGCCACAGGGCTCCTAGCACAGATACGCAGTATTTT; CDR3aa: CASSLGHRAPSTDTQYF
v_gene: TRBV13; d_gene: .; abundance: .; j_gene: TRBJ2-2; CDR3nt: TGTGCCAGCAGCCCTATATCTGCAGGGGACACCGGGGAGCTGTTTTTT; CDR3aa: CASSPISAGDTGELFF
v_gene: TRBV10-2; d_gene: TRBD1; abundance: .; j_gene: TRBJ1-2; CDR3nt: TGCGCCGGGGATCCGGGACAGGGGGCAATTGGCTACACCTTC; CDR3aa: CAGDPGQGAIGYTF
v_gene: TRBV19; d_gene: TRBD1; abundance: .; j_gene: TRBJ1-1; CDR3nt: TGTGCCAGTAGTATAGTAACAGGGGGAGGGTCCACTGAAGCTTTCTTT; CDR3aa: CASSIVTGGGSTEAFF
v_gene: TRBV5-1; d_gene: .; abundance: .; j_gene: TRBJ2-2; CDR3nt: TGCGCCACCGAGGGGACTAACACCGGGGAGCTGTTTTTT; CDR3aa: CATEGTNTGELFF
v_gene: TRBV18; d_gene: .; abundance: .; j_gene: TRBJ1-1; CDR3nt: TGTGCCAGCTCACCATTCAACGGGGGTGAAGCTTTCTTT; CDR3aa: CASSPFNGGEAFF
v_gene: TRBV27; d_gene: .; abundance: .; j_gene: TRBJ1-5; CDR3nt: TGTGCCAGCAGGAGTGGACACCTCAATCAGCCCCAGCATTTT; CDR3aa: CASRSGHLNQPQHF
v_gene: TRBV6-6; d_gene: TRBD2; abundance: .; j_gene: TRBJ2-1; CDR3nt: TGTGCCAGCAGTTACTCGTATAGCGGGGGGGCCGGCGAGCAGTTCTTC; CDR3aa: CASSYSYSGGAGEQFF
v_gene: TRBV27; d_gene: .; abundance: .; j_gene: TRBJ1-1; CDR3nt: TGTGCCAGCGTAGGATTCATGAACACTGAAGCTTTCTTT; CDR3aa: CASVGFMNTEAFF
v_gene: TRBV28; d_gene: .; abundance: .; j_gene: TRBJ1-1; CDR3nt: TGTGCCAGCAGCCCCCCCTCAGGGTCGGGCACTGAAGCTTTCTTT; CDR3aa: CASSPPSGSGTEAFF
v_gene: TRBV7-2; d_gene: .; abundance: .; j_gene: TRBJ1-6; CDR3nt: TGTGCCAGCAGCTCCCGGGACCTCCAACTCGGGTCACCCCTCCACTTT; CDR3aa: CASSSRDLQLGSPLHF
v_gene: TRBV1; d_gene: .; abundance: .; j_gene: TRBJ2-2; CDR3nt: TGCACCAGCAGCCAAGATAGTTGGCTAGCGAGAAACACCGGGGAGCTGTTTTTT; CDR3aa: CTSSQDSWLARNTGELFF
v_gene: TRBV6-5; d_gene: TRBD2; abundance: .; j_gene: TRBJ2-7; CDR3nt: TGTGCCAGCAGCTTAGGGACTAGCAGTTTCAACGAGCAGTACTTC; CDR3aa: CASSLGTSSFNEQYF
v_gene: TRBV2; d_gene: TRBD1; abundance: .; j_gene: TRBJ1-1; CDR3nt: TGTGCCAGCAACAGACAGGGAGGGGTGAACACTGAAGCTTTCTTT; CDR3aa: CASNRQGGVNTEAFF
v_gene: TRBV28; d_gene: .; abundance: .; j_gene: TRBJ1-2; CDR3nt: TGTGCCAGCAGTCCATTTTTTGGGAGGGGGAGTGATGGCTACACCTTC; CDR3aa: CASSPFFGRGSDGYTF
v_gene: TRBV5-1; d_gene: .; abundance: .; j_gene: TRBJ2-7; CDR3nt: TGCGCCAGCAGCTTGGTAGCCCCCTACGAGCAGTACTTC; CDR3aa: CASSLVAPYEQYF
v_gene: TRBV5-6; d_gene: TRBD1; abundance: .; j_gene: TRBJ2-6; CDR3nt: TGTGCCAGCAGCTTTGGGACAGGGGCTCCTGGGGCCAACGTCCTGACTTTC; CDR3aa: CASSFGTGAPGANVLTF
v_gene: TRBV9; d_gene: TRBD2; abundance: .; j_gene: TRBJ2-2; CDR3nt: TGTGCCAGCAGCCCCCGGACTAGCGGAAACACCGGGGAGCTGTTTTTT; CDR3aa: CASSPRTSGNTGELFF
v_gene: TRBV9; d_gene: .; abundance: .; j_gene: TRBJ1-4; CDR3nt: TGTGCCAGCAGCGTAGTGCCTAATGAAAAACTGTTTTTT; CDR3aa: CASSVVPNEKLFF
v_gene: TRBV6-6; d_gene: TRBD1; abundance: .; j_gene: TRBJ1-2; CDR3nt: TGTGCCAGCAGCCGGGGACAGGGGGCTGACTATGGCTACACCTTC; CDR3aa: CASSRGQGADYGYTF
v_gene: TRBV11-3; d_gene: .; abundance: .; j_gene: TRBJ2-3; CDR3nt: TGTGCCAGCAGCTTCGATGGTACTAGCACAGATACGCAGTATTTT; CDR3aa: CASSFDGTSTDTQYF
v_gene: TRBV28; d_gene: .; abundance: .; j_gene: TRBJ2-7; CDR3nt: TGTGCCAGCGGGGGACACTCCTACGAGCAGTACTTC; CDR3aa: CASGGHSYEQYF
v_gene: TRBV28; d_gene: TRBD1; abundance: .; j_gene: TRBJ2-3; CDR3nt: TGTGCCAGCAGTTCGGGACAGGGCATGGATACGCAGTATTTT; CDR3aa: CASSSGQGMDTQYF
v_gene: TRBV6-5; d_gene: TRBD2; abundance: .; j_gene: TRBJ2-5; CDR3nt: TGTGCCAGCACCCAGCGGGGTTTACAAGAGACCCAGTACTTC; CDR3aa: CASTQRGLQETQYF
v_gene: TRBV28; d_gene: .; abundance: once; j_gene: TRBJ1-2; CDR3nt: TGTGCCAGCATCGCACCCGGGAACGTGCCCCATGGCTACACCTTC; CDR3aa: CASIAPGNVPHGYTF
v_gene: TRBV10-3; d_gene: .; abundance: .; j_gene: TRBJ2-2; CDR3nt: TGTGCCATCAGTGAATCCCAGAACACCGGGGAGCTGTTTTTT; CDR3aa: CAISESQNTGELFF
v_gene: TRBV5-1; d_gene: TRBD1; abundance: few; j_gene: TRBJ2-7; CDR3nt: TGCGCCAGCAGCCCGGGACAGCCCTACGAGCAGTACTTC; CDR3aa: CASSPGQPYEQYF
v_gene: TRBV7-3; d_gene: TRBD1; abundance: .; j_gene: TRBJ1-1; CDR3nt: TGTGCCAGCAGCGGTACGGGACAGGCGAACACTGAAGCTTTCTTT; CDR3aa: CASSGTGQANTEAFF